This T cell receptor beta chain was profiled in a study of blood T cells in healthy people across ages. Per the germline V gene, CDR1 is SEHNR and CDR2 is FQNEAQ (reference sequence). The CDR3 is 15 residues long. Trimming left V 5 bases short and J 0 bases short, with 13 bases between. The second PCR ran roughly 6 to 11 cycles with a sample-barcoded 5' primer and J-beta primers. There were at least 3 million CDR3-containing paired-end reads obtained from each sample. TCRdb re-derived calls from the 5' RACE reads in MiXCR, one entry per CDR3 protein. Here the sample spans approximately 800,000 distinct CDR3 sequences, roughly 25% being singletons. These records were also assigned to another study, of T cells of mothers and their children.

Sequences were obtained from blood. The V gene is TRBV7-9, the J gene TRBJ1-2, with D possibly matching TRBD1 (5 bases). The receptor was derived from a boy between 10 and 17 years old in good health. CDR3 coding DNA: TGTGCCAGCAGCACTCCGGCGACAGCTAACTATGGCTACACCTTC. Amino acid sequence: CASSTPATANYGYTF.